Each of the 8 T cell receptor beta chains below was sequenced from the same sample in a study of blood T cell repertoires in COVID-19. The data were produced by immunoSEQ multiplex PCR, yet TCRdb's version contains in-frame clones alone and is incomplete. The sample contains under 300,000 clones, 70% to 90% of which appear only once. The source material was peripheral blood. The receptors originated from a man aged 30 to 45 who had recovered from COVID-19.

The V call is TRBV5-5, the J call TRBJ2-1; possible D gene TRBD1, 6 bases. There are 16 residues in the CDR3. The germline V gene has CDR1 SGHKS and CDR2 YYEKEE (reference sequence). V shed 2 bases and J shed 5 bases, with 17 bases lying between them. This CDR3 reads CASSFRSLYRDNEQFF. CDR3 bases: TGTGCCAGCAGCTTCAGGTCATTATACAGGGACAATGAGCAGTTCTTC. Filled out from reference TRBV5-5 and TRBJ2-1, the complete variable domain reads DAGVTQSPTHLIKTRGQQVTLRCSPISGHKSVSWYQQVLGQGPQFIFQYYEKEERGRGNFPDRFSARQFPNYSSELNVNALLLGDSALYLCASSFRSLYRDNEQFFGPGTRLTVL.

This clone was counted a single time. The chain employs TRBV4-2 and TRBJ1-3; D is perhaps TRBD1 (5 bases). Trimming pared 0 bases from V and 0 bases from J, leaving 12 bases between. The germline V gene encodes CDR1 LGHNA and CDR2 YNFKEQ. This CDR3 is built from 17 residues. DNA of the CDR3: TGTGCCAGCAGCCAAGATGACAGAAGACACTCTGGAAACACCATATATTTT. Protein product: CASSQDDRRHSGNTIYF.

V gene TRBV15 combines with J gene TRBJ2-7; TRBD2 is a possible D gene (6 bases). The CDR3 has 15 amino acids. V lost 5 bases to trimming and J lost 0 bases, with 14 bases between them. Germline CDR1 reads LNHNV; CDR2 reads YYDKDF (reference sequence). CDR3 region: CATSRGRGLSYEQYF. CDR3 DNA sequence: TGTGCCACCAGCCGAGGGCGGGGCCTCTCCTACGAGCAGTACTTC.

With regard to this clone: The sample contains more than one DNA sequence encoding this CDR3. V gene TRBV9 combines with J gene TRBJ2-2; perhaps TRBD2 as D (6 bases). Germline V CDR1 and CDR2: SGDLS, YYNGEE. V gave up 0 bases and J gave up 5 bases, with 8 bases separating them. This CDR3 region has 14 residues. The CDR3, as DNA: TGTGCCAGCAGCGTAGGTGGGGGGACCGGGGAGCTGTTTTTT. It yields the protein CASSVGGGTGELFF.

This clone was detected only once. The genes are TRBV5-5 and TRBJ1-2, with 7 bases matching TRBD1. There are 13 residues in the CDR3. After removal of 6 bases from V and 4 bases from J, the junction contained 6 bases not matched to a gene. The germline CDR1 and CDR2 sequences are SGHKS and YYEKEE (reference sequence). CDR3 bases: TGTGCCAGCATGCCAGACAGGGCCTATGGCTACACCTTC. Protein product: CASMPDRAYGYTF.

The V and J genes are TRBV7-9 and TRBJ2-7; possibly TRBD1 for D (6 bases). Trimming pared 1 base from V and 0 bases from J, leaving 13 bases between. Germline-derived CDR1 and CDR2 are SEHNR and FQNEAQ (reference sequence). The CDR3 is made up of 16 amino acids. This CDR3 is CASSLGQGMSSYEQYF. The CDR3, as DNA: TGTGCCAGCAGCTTAGGCCAGGGGATGAGCTCCTACGAGCAGTACTTC. Based on the CDR3 plus reference TRBV7-9 and TRBJ2-7, the full variable domain is DTGVSQNPRHKITKRGQNVTFRCDPISEHNRLYWYRQTLGQGPEFLTYFQNEAQLEKSRLLSDRFSAERPKGSFSTLEIQRTEQGDSAMYLCASSLGQGMSSYEQYFGPGTRLTVT.

The chain links TRBV5-1 to TRBJ2-1; possibly TRBD2 for D (7 bases). V was clipped by 6 bases and J by 7 bases, with 17 bases between them. The CDR3 is 14 amino acids. The germline CDR1 and CDR2 sequences are SGHRS and YFSETQ. As DNA, the CDR3 is TGCGCCAGCATGGATGGAGGGGGAGGGAATGAGCAGTTCTTC. Its protein is CASMDGGGGNEQFF.

This chain links TRBV27 with TRBJ1-2; maybe TRBD1 (5 bases). Trimming took off 2 bases at V and 3 bases at J, with 10 bases between the two ends. The CDR3 loop spans 14 amino acids. The V gene's germline CDR1 is MNHEY and CDR2 SMNVEV (reference sequence). The CDR3 sequence: CASSLGGADYGYTF. CDR3 nucleotides: TGTGCCAGCAGTTTAGGTGGGGCCGACTATGGCTACACCTTC.